A few counts support the clone carrying this T cell receptor beta chain. Antigen: not known. This record belongs to a study of T cells in Graves' hyperthyroidism and ophthalmopathy. Findings and limits, study-wide: Ophthalmopathy and stable hyperthyroidism were separated by a 13 V-J model. The blood repertoire included most of the expanded thyroid clonotypes above 0.001.

Regions amplified from RNA transcripts were the TCR beta CDR3 regions. RT-PCR in the first round (using the HTBI primer set) targeted the TCR CDR3. TCRdb reprocessed the multiplex PCR reads via MiXCR and lists one record per CDR3 protein. The repertoire consists of some 530,000 distinct CDR3 sequences, with around a fifth occurring once and the leading ten covering approximately 49%. At least 3 on the Clinical Activity Score was recorded for ophthalmopathy patients, who also had NOSPECS grade at least 4 and duration under 3 months. Trimming cost V 0 bases and J 4 bases; bases outside gene matches: 4. Looked up from germline, CDR1 is SGHNT and CDR2 is YENEEA. The CDR3 totals 17 residues.

V usage is TRBV11-3 and J usage is TRBJ2-1; 12 nucleotides agree with TRBD2. Sequencing was performed on blood. The clonotype comes from a woman aged 70-85 years with Graves' ophthalmopathy. CDR3 sequence (DNA): TGTGCCAGCAGCTTAGATCCCGGGACTAGCGGGTACAATGAGCAGTTCTTC. Translation gives CASSLDPGTSGYNEQFF. The full variable domain, its missing parts supplied by reference TRBV11-3 and TRBJ2-1, is EAGVVQSPRYKIIEKKQPVAFWCNPISGHNTLYWYLQNLGQGPELLIRYENEEAVDDSQLPKDRFSAERLKGVDSTLKIQPAELGDSAVYLCASSLDPGTSGYNEQFFGPGTRLTVL.